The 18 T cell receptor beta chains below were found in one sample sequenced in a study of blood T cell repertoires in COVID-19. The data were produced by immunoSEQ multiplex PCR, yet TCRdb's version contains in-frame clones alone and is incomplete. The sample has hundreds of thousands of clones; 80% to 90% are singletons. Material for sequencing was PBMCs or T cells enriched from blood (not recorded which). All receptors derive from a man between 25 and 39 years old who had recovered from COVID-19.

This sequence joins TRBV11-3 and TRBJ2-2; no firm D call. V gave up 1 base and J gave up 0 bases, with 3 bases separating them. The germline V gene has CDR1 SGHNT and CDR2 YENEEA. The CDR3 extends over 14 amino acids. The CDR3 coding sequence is TGTGCCAGCAGCTTAGTATCGAACACCGGGGAGCTGTTTTTT. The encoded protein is CASSLVSNTGELFF.

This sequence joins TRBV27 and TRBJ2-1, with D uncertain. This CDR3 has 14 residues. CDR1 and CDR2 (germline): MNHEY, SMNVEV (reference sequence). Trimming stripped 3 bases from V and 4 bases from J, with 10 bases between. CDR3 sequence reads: CASSFGGVYNEQFF. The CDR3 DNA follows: TGTGCCAGCAGTTTTGGCGGAGTTTACAATGAGCAGTTCTTC.

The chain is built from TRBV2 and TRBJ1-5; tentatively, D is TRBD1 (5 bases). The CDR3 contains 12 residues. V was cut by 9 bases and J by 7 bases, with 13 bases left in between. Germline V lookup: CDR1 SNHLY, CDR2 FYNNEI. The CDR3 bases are TGTGCCAGTAAAATCAGGGAACAGCCCCAGCATTTT. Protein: CASKIREQPQHF. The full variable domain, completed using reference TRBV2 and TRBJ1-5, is EPEVTQTPSHQVTQMGQEVILRCVPISNHLYFYWYRQILGQKVEFLVSFYNNEISEKSEIFDDQFSVERPDGSNFTLKIRSTKLEDSAMYFCASKIREQPQHFGDGTRLSIL.

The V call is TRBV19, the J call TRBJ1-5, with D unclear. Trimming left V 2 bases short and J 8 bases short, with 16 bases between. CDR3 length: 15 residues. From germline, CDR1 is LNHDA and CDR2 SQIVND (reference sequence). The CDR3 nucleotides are TGTGCCAGTAGTATAAAGGTAACAGCTCTGGAGCCCCAGCATTTT. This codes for CASSIKVTALEPQHF.

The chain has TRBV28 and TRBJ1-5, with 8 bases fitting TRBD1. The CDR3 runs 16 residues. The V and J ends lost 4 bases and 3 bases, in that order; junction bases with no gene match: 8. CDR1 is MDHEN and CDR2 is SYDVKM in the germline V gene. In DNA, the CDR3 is TGTGCCAGCAGTTCTCTTCAGGGGGCTAACAATCAGCCCCAGCATTTT. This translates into CASSSLQGANNQPQHF.

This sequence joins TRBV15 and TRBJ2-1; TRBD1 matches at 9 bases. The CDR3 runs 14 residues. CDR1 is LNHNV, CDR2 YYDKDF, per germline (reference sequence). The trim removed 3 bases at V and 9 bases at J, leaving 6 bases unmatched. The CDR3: CATSRGQGLFEQFF. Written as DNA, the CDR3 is TGTGCCACCAGCAGGGGACAGGGCCTGTTTGAGCAGTTCTTC.

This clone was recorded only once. CDR3 nucleotide sequence: TGTGCCAGCAGCCAAGTGGGACTTCTCTCCTACGAGCAGTACTTC. It translates to CASSQVGLLSYEQYF. The rearrangement links TRBV4-2 to TRBJ2-7; a weak D match, TRBD2 (6 bases). This CDR3 is built from 15 residues. Between the trimmed V and J ends, which lost 1 base and 0 bases, there was a span of 10 bases. Looked up from germline, CDR1 is LGHNA and CDR2 is YNFKEQ.

The chain's CDR3 is CASSDPRGGSEAFF. In DNA form, the CDR3 reads TGCGCCAGCAGTGACCCGAGGGGAGGGTCTGAAGCTTTCTTT. The chain links TRBV10-1 to TRBJ1-1; D may be TRBD1 (5 bases). The ends were cut back, 3 bases at V and 6 bases at J, with 14 bases in the middle. In germline, CDR1 is WNHNN, CDR2 SYGVQD (reference sequence). This CDR3 region has 14 residues.

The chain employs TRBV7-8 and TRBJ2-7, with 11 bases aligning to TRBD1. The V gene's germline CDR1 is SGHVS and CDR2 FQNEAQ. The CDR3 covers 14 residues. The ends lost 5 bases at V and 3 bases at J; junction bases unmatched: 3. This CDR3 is CASSAGTGGYEQYF. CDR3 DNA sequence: TGTGCCAGCAGCGCCGGGACAGGGGGCTACGAGCAGTACTTC.

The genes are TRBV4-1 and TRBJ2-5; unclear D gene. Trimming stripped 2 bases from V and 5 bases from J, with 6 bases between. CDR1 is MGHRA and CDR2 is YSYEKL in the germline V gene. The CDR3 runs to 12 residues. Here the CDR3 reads CASSQFEETQYF. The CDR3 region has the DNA TGCGCCAGCAGCCAATTTGAGGAGACCCAGTACTTC.

The CDR3: CASSLERSSYEQYF. In DNA form, the CDR3 reads TGTGCCAGCAGCTTAGAGCGGAGCTCCTACGAGCAGTACTTC. V usage is TRBV7-2 and J usage is TRBJ2-7, with D possibly being TRBD2 (5 bases). The CDR3 runs to 14 residues. The V end was cut by 1 base, the J end by 0 bases, with 7 bases between. Germline values: CDR1 SGHTA, CDR2 FQGNSA.

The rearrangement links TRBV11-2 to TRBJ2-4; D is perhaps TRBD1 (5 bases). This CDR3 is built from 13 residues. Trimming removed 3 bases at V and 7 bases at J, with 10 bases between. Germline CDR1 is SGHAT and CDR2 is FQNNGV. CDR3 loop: CASSFRDPNIQYF. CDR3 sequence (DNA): TGTGCCAGCAGCTTCAGGGATCCGAACATTCAGTACTTC.

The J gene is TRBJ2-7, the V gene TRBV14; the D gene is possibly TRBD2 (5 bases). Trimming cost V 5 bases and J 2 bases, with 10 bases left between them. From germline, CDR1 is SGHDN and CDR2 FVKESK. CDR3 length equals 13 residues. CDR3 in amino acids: CASSWGVTYEQYF. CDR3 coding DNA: TGTGCCAGCAGCTGGGGAGTCACCTACGAGCAGTACTTC.

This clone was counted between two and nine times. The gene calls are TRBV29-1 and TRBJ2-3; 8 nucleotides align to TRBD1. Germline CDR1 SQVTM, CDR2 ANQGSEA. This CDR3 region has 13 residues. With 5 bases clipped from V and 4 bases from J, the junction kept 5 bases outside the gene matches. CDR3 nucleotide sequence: TGCAGCGTTCTAGGACAGGGTGCAGATACGCAGTATTTT. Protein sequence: CSVLGQGADTQYF.

In DNA form, the CDR3 reads TGTGCCAGTAGTAACTTGGACAGGGGCTTCGAGCAGTACTTC. Amino acids: CASSNLDRGFEQYF. This chain uses TRBV19 with TRBJ2-7; 9 bases line up with TRBD1. Looked up from germline, CDR1 is LNHDA and CDR2 is SQIVND (reference sequence). The trim removed 4 bases at V and 6 bases at J, leaving 7 bases unmatched. The CDR3 consists of 14 residues.

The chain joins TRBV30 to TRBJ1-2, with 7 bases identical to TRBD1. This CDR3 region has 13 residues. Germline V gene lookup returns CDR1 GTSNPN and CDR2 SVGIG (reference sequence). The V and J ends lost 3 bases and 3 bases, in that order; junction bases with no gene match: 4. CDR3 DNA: TGTGCCTGGAGCCCGACAGGGTACTATGGCTACACCTTC. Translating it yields CAWSPTGYYGYTF.

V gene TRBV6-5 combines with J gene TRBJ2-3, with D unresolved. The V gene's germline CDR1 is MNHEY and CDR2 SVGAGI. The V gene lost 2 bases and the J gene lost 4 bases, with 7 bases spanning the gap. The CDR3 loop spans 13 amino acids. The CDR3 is CASSYLTADTQYF. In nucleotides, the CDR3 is TGTGCCAGCAGTTACCTTACGGCAGATACGCAGTATTTT.

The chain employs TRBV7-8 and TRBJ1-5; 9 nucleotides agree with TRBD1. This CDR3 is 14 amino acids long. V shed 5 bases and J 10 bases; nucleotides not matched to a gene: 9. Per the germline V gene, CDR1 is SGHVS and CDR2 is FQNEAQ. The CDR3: CASSIGTGREPQHF. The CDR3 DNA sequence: TGTGCCAGCAGCATAGGGACAGGGAGAGAACCCCAGCATTTT.